Below are 2 T cell receptor beta chains sequenced from a single sample in a study of technical replicates of blood from a few donors. Using immunoSEQ multiplex PCR, the repertoire was profiled, and TCRdb retains in-frame clones only, with some absent. The sample lists around 84,000 clones, just over 90% occurring once. The material sequenced was T cells isolated from PBMCs. The receptors shown here come from a human donor in good health.

The gene calls are TRBV4-1 and TRBJ1-5, with 9 bases aligning to TRBD1. V lost 2 bases to trimming and J lost 0 bases; unmatched junction nucleotides: 5. The CDR3 covers 17 residues. Germline V lookup: CDR1 MGHRA, CDR2 YSYEKL. CDR3 sequence: CASSQRTGADSNQPQHF. CDR3 in DNA: TGCGCCAGCAGCCAACGGACAGGGGCGGATAGCAATCAGCCCCAGCATTTT.

This clone has just one count. V is TRBV5-1 and J is TRBJ1-1; 7 positions agree with TRBD1. The germline V gene encodes CDR1 SGHRS and CDR2 YFSETQ. The CDR3 runs 15 residues. V was pared by 4 bases and J by 1 base, with 7 bases of the junction left unmatched. This CDR3 reads CASSVVGQRNTEAFF. The CDR3 region has the DNA TGCGCCAGCAGCGTGGTGGGACAGCGGAACACTGAAGCTTTCTTT.